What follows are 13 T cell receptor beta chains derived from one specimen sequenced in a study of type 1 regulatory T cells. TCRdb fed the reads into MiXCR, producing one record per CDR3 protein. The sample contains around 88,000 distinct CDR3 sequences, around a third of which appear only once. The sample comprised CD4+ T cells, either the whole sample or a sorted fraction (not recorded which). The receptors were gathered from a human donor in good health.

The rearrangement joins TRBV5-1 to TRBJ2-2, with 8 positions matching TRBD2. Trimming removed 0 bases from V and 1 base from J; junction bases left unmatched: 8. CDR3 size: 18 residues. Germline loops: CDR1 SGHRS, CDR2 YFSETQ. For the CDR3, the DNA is TGCGCCAGCAGCTTGGTGGGTAGCGGGATGTTGAACACCGGGGAGCTGTTTTTT. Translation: CASSLVGSGMLNTGELFF.

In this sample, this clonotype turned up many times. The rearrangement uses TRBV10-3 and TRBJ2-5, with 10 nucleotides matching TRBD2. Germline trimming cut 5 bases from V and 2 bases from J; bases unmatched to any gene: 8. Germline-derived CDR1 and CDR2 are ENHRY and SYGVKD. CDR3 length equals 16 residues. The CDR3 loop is CAISRSSGSQQETQYF. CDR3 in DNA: TGTGCCATCAGTCGTTCTAGCGGGAGCCAACAAGAGACCCAGTACTTC.

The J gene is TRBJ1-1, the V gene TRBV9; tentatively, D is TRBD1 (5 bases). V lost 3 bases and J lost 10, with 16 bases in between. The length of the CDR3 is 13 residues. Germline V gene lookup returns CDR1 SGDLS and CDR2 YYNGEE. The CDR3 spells CASSGGAFGLAFF. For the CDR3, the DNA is TGTGCCAGCAGCGGAGGGGCTTTCGGGTTAGCTTTCTTT.

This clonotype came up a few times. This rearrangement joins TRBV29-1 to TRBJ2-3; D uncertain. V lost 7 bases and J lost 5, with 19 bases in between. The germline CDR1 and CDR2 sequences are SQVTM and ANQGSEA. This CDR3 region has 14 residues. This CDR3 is CSGWQPLRGDTQYF. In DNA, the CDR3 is TGCAGCGGGTGGCAGCCGTTAAGAGGAGATACGCAGTATTTT.

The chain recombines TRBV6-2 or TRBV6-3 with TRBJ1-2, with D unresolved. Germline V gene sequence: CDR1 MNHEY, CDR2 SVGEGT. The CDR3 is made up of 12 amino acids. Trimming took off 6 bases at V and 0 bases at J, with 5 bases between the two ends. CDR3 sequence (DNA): TGTGCCAGCAGAGGACCTAACTATGGCTACACCTTC. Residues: CASRGPNYGYTF.

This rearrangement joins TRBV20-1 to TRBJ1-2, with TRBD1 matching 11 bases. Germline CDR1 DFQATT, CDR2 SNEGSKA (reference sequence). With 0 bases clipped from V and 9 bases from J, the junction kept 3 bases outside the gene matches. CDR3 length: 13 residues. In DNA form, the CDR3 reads TGCAGTGCTAGAGAGGGGACAGGGGGTAGCTACACCTTC. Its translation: CSAREGTGGSYTF.

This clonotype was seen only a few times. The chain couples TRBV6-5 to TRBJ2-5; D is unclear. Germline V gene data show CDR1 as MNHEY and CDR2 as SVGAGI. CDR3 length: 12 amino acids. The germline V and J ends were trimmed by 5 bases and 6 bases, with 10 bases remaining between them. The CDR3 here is CASSAGLKTQYF. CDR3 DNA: TGTGCCAGCAGTGCAGGTTTGAAGACCCAGTACTTC.

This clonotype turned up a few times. CDR3 nucleotide sequence: TGCAGTGCTGGTGAAAGCGGACACAGCAATCAGCCCCAGCATTTT. The encoded protein is CSAGESGHSNQPQHF. This sequence joins TRBV20-1 and TRBJ1-5; TRBD1 is a possible D gene (5 bases). Germline CDR1 DFQATT, CDR2 SNEGSKA (reference sequence). The CDR3 length is 15 residues. V shed 5 bases and J shed 1 base, with 15 bases lying between them.

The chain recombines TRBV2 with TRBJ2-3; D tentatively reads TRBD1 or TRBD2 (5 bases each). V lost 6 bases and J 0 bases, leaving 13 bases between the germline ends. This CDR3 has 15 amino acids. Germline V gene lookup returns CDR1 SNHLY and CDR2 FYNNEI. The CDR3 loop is CASRASGLSTDTQYF. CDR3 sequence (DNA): TGTGCCAGCAGAGCCTCGGGGCTCAGCACAGATACGCAGTATTTT.

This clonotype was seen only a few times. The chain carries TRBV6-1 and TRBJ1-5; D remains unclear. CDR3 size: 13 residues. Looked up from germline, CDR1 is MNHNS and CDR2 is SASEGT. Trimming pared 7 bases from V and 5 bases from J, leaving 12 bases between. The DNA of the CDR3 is TGTGCCAGCATTCGACAACGGGATCAGCCCCAGCATTTT. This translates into CASIRQRDQPQHF.

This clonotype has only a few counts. The DNA of the CDR3 is TGTGCCAGCAGCGTAGGTTGGGACACCACCTACGAGCAGTACTTC. Protein product: CASSVGWDTTYEQYF. V and J are TRBV9 and TRBJ2-7, with TRBD1 as a possible D gene (6 bases). This CDR3 contains 15 residues. With 0 bases removed from V and 2 bases from J, the gap between germline ends came to 12 bases. Germline CDR1 SGDLS, CDR2 YYNGEE.

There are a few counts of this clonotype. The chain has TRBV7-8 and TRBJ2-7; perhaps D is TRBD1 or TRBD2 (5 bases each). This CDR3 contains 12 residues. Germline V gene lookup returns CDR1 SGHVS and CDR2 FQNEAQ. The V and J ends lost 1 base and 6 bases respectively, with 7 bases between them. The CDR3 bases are TGTGCCAGCAGCTTAGGTGGGGGCGAGCAGTACTTC. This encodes CASSLGGGEQYF.

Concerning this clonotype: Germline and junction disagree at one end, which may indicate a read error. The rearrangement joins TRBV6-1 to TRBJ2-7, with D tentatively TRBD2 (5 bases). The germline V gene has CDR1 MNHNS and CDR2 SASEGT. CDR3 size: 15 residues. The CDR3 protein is CASSETPHSGYERYF. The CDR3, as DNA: TGTGCCAGCAGTGAAACTCCACATTCGGGGTACGAGCGGTACTTC.